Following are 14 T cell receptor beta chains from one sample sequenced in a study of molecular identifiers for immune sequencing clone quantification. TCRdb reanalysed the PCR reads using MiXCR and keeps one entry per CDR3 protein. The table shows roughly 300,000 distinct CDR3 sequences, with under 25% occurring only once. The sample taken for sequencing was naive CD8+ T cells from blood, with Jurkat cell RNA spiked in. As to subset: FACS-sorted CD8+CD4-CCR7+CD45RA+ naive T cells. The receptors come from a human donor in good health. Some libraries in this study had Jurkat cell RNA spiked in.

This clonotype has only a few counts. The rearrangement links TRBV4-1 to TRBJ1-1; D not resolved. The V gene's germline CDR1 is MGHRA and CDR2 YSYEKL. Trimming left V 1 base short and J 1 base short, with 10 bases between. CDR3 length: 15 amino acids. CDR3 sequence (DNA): TGCGCCAGCAGCCAAGTTTTAAGGAAGAACACTGAAGCTTTCTTT. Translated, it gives CASSQVLRKNTEAFF.

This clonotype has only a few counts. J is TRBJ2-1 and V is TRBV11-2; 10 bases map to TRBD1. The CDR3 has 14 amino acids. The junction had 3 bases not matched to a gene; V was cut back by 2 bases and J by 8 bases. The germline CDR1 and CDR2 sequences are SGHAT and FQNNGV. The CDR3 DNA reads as TGTGCCAGCAGCTTAATTGGGACAGGGGATGAGCAGTTCTTC. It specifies CASSLIGTGDEQFF.

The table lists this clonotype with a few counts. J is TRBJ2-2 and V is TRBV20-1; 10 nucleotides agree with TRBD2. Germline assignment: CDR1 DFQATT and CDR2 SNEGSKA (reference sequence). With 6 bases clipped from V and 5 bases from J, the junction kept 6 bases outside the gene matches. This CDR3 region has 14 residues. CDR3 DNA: TGCAGTGCCTCCCTGGGACTAGCGACCGGGGAGCTGTTTTTT. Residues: CSASLGLATGELFF.

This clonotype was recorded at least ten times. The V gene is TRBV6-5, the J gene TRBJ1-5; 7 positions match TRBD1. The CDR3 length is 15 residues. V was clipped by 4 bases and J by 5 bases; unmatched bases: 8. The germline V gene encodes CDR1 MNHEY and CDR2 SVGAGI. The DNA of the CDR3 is TGTGCCAGCAGTTTCTCCGGGACAGCCTATCAGCCCCAGCATTTT. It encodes CASSFSGTAYQPQHF.

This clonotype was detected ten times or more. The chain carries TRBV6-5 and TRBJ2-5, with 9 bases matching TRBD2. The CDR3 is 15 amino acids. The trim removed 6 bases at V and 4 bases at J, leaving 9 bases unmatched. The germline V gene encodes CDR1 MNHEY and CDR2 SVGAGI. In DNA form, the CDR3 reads TGTGCCAGCAGCTCAGCGGGGGGTTCGCTAGAGACCCAGTACTTC. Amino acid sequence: CASSSAGGSLETQYF.

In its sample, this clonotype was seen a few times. CDR3 amino acids: CASDEVGGGNQPQHF. The CDR3 nucleotides read TGTGCCAGCGACGAGGTTGGGGGGGGGAATCAGCCCCAGCATTTT. V and J are TRBV6-2 or TRBV6-3 and TRBJ1-5; weak D call: TRBD1 (5 bases). V shed 8 bases and J shed 4 bases, with 18 bases lying between them. CDR1 is MNHEY, CDR2 SVGEGT, per germline. The CDR3 runs 15 residues.

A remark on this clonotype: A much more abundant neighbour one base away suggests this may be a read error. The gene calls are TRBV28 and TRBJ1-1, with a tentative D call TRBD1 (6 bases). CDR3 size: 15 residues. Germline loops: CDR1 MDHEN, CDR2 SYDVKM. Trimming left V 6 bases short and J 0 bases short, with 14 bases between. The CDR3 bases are TGTGCCAGCAGCCCAGAGACAGGAGTGAACACTGAAGCTTTCTTT. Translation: CASSPETGVNTEAFF.

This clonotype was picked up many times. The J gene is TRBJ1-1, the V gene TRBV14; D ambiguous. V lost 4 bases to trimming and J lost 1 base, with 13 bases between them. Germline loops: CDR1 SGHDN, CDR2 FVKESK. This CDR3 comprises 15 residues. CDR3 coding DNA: TGTGCCAGCAGCCGCGAGGTTGGGTGGAACACTGAAGCTTTCTTT. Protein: CASSREVGWNTEAFF.

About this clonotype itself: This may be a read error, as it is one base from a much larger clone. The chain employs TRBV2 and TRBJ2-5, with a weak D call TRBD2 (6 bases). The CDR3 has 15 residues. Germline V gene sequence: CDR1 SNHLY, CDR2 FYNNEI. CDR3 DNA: TGTGCCAGCGGTCCATGGGAGGCTATACAAGAGACCCCGTACTTC. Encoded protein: CASGPWEAIQETPYF.

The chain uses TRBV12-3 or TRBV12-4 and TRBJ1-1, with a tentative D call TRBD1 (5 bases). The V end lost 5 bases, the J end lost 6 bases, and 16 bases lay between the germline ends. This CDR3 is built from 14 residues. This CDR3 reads CASSPSGRGAEAFF. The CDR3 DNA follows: TGTGCCAGCAGTCCCAGTGGTAGGGGCGCTGAAGCTTTCTTT.

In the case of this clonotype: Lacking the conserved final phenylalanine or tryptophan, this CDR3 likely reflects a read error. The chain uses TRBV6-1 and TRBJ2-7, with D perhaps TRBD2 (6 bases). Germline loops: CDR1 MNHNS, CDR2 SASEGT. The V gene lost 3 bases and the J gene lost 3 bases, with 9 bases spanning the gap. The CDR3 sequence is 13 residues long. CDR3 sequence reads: CASSDQGGYEQYL. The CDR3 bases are TGTGCCAGCAGTGATCAGGGAGGCTACGAGCAGTACCTC.

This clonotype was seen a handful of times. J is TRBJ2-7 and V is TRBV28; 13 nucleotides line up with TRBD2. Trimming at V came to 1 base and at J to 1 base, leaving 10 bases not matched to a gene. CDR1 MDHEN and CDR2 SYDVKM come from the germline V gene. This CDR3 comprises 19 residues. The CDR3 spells CASSLYELAGGLASYEQYF. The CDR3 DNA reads TGTGCCAGCAGTTTATACGAACTAGCGGGAGGGCTCGCGTCCTACGAGCAGTACTTC.

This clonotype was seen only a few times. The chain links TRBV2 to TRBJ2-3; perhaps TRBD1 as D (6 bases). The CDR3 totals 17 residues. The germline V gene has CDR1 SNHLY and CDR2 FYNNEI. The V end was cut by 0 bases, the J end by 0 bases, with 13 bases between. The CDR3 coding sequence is TGTGCCAGCAGTGAAGCTGAGACAGGACCTAGCACAGATACGCAGTATTTT. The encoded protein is CASSEAETGPSTDTQYF. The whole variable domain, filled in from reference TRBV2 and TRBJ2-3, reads EPEVTQTPSHQVTQMGQEVILRCVPISNHLYFYWYRQILGQKVEFLVSFYNNEISEKSEIFDDQFSVERPDGSNFTLKIRSTKLEDSAMYFCASSEAETGPSTDTQYFGPGTRLTVL.

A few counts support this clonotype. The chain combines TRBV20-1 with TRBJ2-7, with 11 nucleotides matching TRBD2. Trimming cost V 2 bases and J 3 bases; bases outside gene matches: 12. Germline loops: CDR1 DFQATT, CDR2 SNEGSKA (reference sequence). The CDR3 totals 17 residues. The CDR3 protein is CSARPLGGTSGFYEQYF. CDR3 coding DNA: TGCAGTGCTAGACCTCTCGGGGGGACTAGCGGATTCTACGAGCAGTACTTC.